This T cell receptor beta chain emerged from a study of blood T cells in healthy people across ages. Overall study results and limits: A roughly linear age-dependent decrease characterized TCR beta diversity per million T cells. Strong correlation existed between TCR beta diversity and naive T cell percentage.

The CDR3 is made up of 11 amino acids. Germline loops: CDR1 LGHDT, CDR2 YNNKEL (reference sequence). The V gene lost 7 bases and the J gene lost 8 bases, with 8 bases spanning the gap. Next came a second PCR, run for about 7 to 11 cycles, which used a sample-barcoded 5' primer along with a J-beta primer mix. TCRdb called the 5' RACE reads again in MiXCR, with one record for every CDR3 protein. This sample yields approximately 1,700,000 distinct CDR3 sequences, of which about two fifths are seen a single time; more than 20% belongs to the top ten. Regarding this clonotype: Antigen: not known.

The source material was blood. The receptor comes from a human donor in good health. The V call is TRBV3-1, the J call TRBJ2-2; D gene ambiguous. CDR3 nucleotide sequence: TGTGCCAGCAACTTAACAGGGGAGCTGTTTTTT. Translation: CASNLTGELFF.